What follows are 13 T cell receptor beta chains derived from one specimen sequenced in a study of spatial heterogeneity in lung cancer. Time point in this sample: sample taken at primary tumor resection. Whole RNA, which was extracted from tumor, nontumor lung tissue or frozen PBMC, was sequenced without any cell sorting. Via MiXCR, TCRdb re-called the 5' RACE reads, giving one row per CDR3 protein. The table lists approximately 7,000 distinct CDR3 sequences, about 3.7% of them singletons. The input for sequencing was normal lung tissue next to the tumor, taken at surgery. The receptors were sampled from a female donor with early-stage non-small cell lung cancer.

Many counts were recorded for this clonotype. Since it is a stray read in a library aimed at alpha chains, this beta chain has a size that is not meaningful. The chain is built from TRBV20-1 and TRBJ2-4, with 7 positions matching TRBD2. This CDR3 has 14 amino acids. Germline assignment: CDR1 DFQATT and CDR2 SNEGSKA (reference sequence). With V trimmed by 6 bases and J by 1 base, 6 bases remained unmatched. In nucleotides, the CDR3 is TGCAGTGCCAGGGACTATCGGGCCAAAAACATTCAGTACTTC. Translation: CSARDYRAKNIQYF.

Judged by abundance, this clonotype is medium-sized. This beta chain is a stray sequence in a library constructed for alpha chains; its clone size is not meaningful. This chain joins TRBV2 and TRBJ2-1, with 7 nucleotides matching TRBD1. This CDR3 is 13 amino acids long. Germline CDR1 reads SNHLY; CDR2 reads FYNNEI. V was clipped by 9 bases and J by 4 bases; unmatched bases: 6. For the CDR3, the DNA is TGTGCCAGTGGGACAGAAGTATACAATGAGCAGTTCTTC. Translating gives CASGTEVYNEQFF.

A remark on this clonotype: This beta chain was picked up by a library intended for alpha chains and is off target, so its count carries little meaning. The chain combines TRBV3-1 with TRBJ2-7, with D perhaps given as TRBD1 or TRBD2 (6 bases each). V shed 2 bases and J shed 6 bases, with 20 bases lying between them. Germline V gives CDR1 LGHDT, CDR2 YNNKEL (reference sequence). The CDR3 totals 16 residues. The CDR3 nucleotides are TGTGCCAGCAGCCAAAAGGGCGGAGGGGGGTCAGCCGAGCAGTACTTC. It is translated as CASSQKGGGGSAEQYF.

About this clonotype itself: With the library built for alpha chains, this beta chain is off target and its frequency is not meaningful. The chain uses TRBV18 and TRBJ1-5, with 8 bases matching TRBD1. The V gene's germline CDR1 is KGHSH and CDR2 LQKENI. V was clipped by 6 bases and J by 8 bases; unmatched bases: 9. CDR3 length equals 14 residues. CDR3 region: CASSPNRGKEPQHF. The CDR3, as DNA: TGTGCCAGCTCGCCTAACAGGGGGAAGGAGCCCCAGCATTTT.

This clonotype was detected many times. One junction end disagrees with the germline gene, perhaps due to a read error. This beta chain represents an off-target read in a library built for alpha chains; its size is of limited meaning. V usage is TRBV7-2 and J usage is TRBJ1-2; maybe TRBD1 (6 bases). This CDR3 contains 12 residues. Germline V gene lookup returns CDR1 SGHTA and CDR2 FQGNSA. The CDR3 DNA reads TGTGCCAGCAGCCTGGGACAACCTGTCCTGCTATTC. Residues: CASSLGQPVLLF.

In its sample, this clonotype was seen many times. This beta chain is an off-target read within a library intended for alpha chains, so its frequency means little. The CDR3 protein is CASTPSAKTFIKRIADTQYF. CDR3 sequence (DNA): TGTGCCAGCACCCCCTCCGCGAAAACATTTATAAAGCGGATCGCAGATACGCAGTATTTT. The gene calls are TRBV28 and TRBJ2-3; D possibly corresponds to TRBD2 (5 bases). V was pared by 7 bases and J by 4 bases, with 33 bases between. CDR3 length: 20 residues. Germline V gene sequence: CDR1 MDHEN, CDR2 SYDVKM. Based on the CDR3 plus reference TRBV28 and TRBJ2-3, the full variable domain is DVKVTQSSRYLVKRTGEKVFLECVQDMDHENMFWYRQDPGLGLRLIYFSYDVKMKEKGDIPEGYSVSREKKERFSLILESASTNQTSMYLCASTPSAKTFIKRIADTQYFGPGTRLTVL.

The table lists this clonotype with a few counts. The size of this beta chain means little, since it is a stray read in a library made for alpha chains. V is TRBV27 and J is TRBJ2-7; maybe TRBD2 (5 bases). The CDR3 is made up of 14 amino acids. Germline V lookup: CDR1 MNHEY, CDR2 SMNVEV (reference sequence). Trimming pared 3 bases from V and 3 bases from J, leaving 12 bases between. CDR3 bases: TGTGCCAGCAGTTTCGCCGGGAAGCGCTACGAGCAGTACTTC. Translating it yields CASSFAGKRYEQYF.

Turning to this clonotype: This beta chain came through as a stray read in a library set up for alpha chains, and its size says little. The chain combines TRBV2 with TRBJ2-7; 7 bases map to TRBD1. This CDR3 has 13 amino acids. Germline CDR1 and CDR2: SNHLY and FYNNEI. V lost 9 bases to trimming and J lost 6 bases; unmatched junction nucleotides: 11. The CDR3 DNA is TGTGCCAGTGAGGGACAGATGACCTCCGAGCAGTACTTC. Amino acids: CASEGQMTSEQYF.

Ten or more counts support this clonotype. This beta chain is an off-target read within a library intended for alpha chains, so its frequency means little. The chain employs TRBV6-5 and TRBJ1-2; maybe TRBD1 (5 bases). The CDR3 runs 12 residues. The germline CDR1 and CDR2 sequences are MNHEY and SVGAGI. CDR3 in amino acids: CASRDGYYGYTF. The CDR3 DNA is TGTGCATCCCGGGACGGCTACTATGGCTACACCTTC.

The sample holds many counts of this clonotype. This beta chain represents an off-target read in a library built for alpha chains; its size is of limited meaning. The chain joins TRBV12-5 to TRBJ1-6, with D uncertain. V lost 6 bases and J lost 8, with 14 bases in between. CDR1 LGHNT and CDR2 FRNRAP come from the germline V gene. The CDR3 contains 14 residues. This chain's CDR3 is CASGSDRQDSPLHF. Here the CDR3 DNA reads TGTGCTAGTGGCTCGGACCGGCAGGATTCACCCCTCCACTTT.

This clonotype is termed medium-sized (0.01 to 0.1%). This beta chain slipped into a library made for alpha chains as a stray read, so its size is not meaningful. The chain recombines TRBV29-1 with TRBJ2-7, with 9 positions matching TRBD1. Trimming cost V 8 bases and J 3 bases; bases outside gene matches: 2. Germline values: CDR1 SQVTM, CDR2 ANQGSEA. CDR3 length: 11 amino acids. The CDR3 loop reads CSPGQGYEQYF. The DNA of the CDR3 is TGCAGCCCGGGACAGGGCTACGAGCAGTACTTC.

This clonotype was counted ten times or more. This beta chain lies outside the target of a library built for alpha chains; its clone size means little. The chain employs TRBV20-1 and TRBJ1-2; 7 positions match TRBD1. The CDR3 covers 15 residues. J gave up 2 bases and V 3 bases, and 9 bases lay outside the gene matches. Germline CDR1 is DFQATT and CDR2 is SNEGSKA (reference sequence). This CDR3 is CSASLALQGNYGYTF. The CDR3 bases are TGCAGTGCTAGTTTGGCTTTACAGGGGAACTATGGCTACACCTTC.

This clonotype is labeled as medium-sized. This beta chain is an off-target read within a library intended for alpha chains, so its frequency means little. V and J are TRBV6-1 and TRBJ2-7; no clear D gene. Deletions cut 3 bases from V and 2 bases from J, with 2 bases between. This CDR3 is built from 11 residues. Germline V gene data show CDR1 as MNHNS and CDR2 as SASEGT. The CDR3 here is CASSEPYEQYF. The CDR3 DNA reads as TGTGCCAGCAGTGAGCCCTACGAGCAGTACTTC.